These T cell receptor beta chains were read from a single sample in a study of post-analysis software for immune sequencing data. A single record per CDR3 protein comes from TCRdb applying MiXCR to the PCR reads. The table shows more than 450,000 distinct CDR3 sequences, with about 40% occurring only once. Material: blood. These receptors were collected from a girl aged 5 to 17 with multiple sclerosis. Both conserved end residues are part of each CDR3. Each record gives: J gene, clone size, D gene, V gene, CDR3 DNA, CDR3 protein. The D gene is left open where the match is weak. Clone size is not always given. Where it is, it says once, few, many or a class for expanded clones.

>TRBJ2-5|few|TRBD1|TRBV5-1
TGCGCCAGCAGCTTGGTGGGACAGCAAGTGGAGACCCAGTACTTC
CASSLVGQQVETQYF
>TRBJ1-1|.|TRBD1|TRBV11-2
TGTGCCAGCAGCGCATCCGGGACAGGGAACACTGAAGCTTTCTTT
CASSASGTGNTEAFF
>TRBJ2-7|.|TRBD1|TRBV7-3
TGTGCCAGCAGCTTAACGGGACAGTACTACGAGCAGTACTTC
CASSLTGQYYEQYF
>TRBJ2-6|many|TRBD2|TRBV5-5
TGTGCCAGCAGCTTGGAACCGGGAGGTATTGGGGCCAACGTCCTGACTTTC
CASSLEPGGIGANVLTF
>TRBJ1-6|.|.|TRBV24-1
TGTGCCACCAGCGGGTATTGTCAGGGCGATTCACCCCTCCACTTT
CATSGYCQGDSPLHF
>TRBJ1-4|.|.|TRBV5-1
TGCGCCAGCAGCGAGAAAGCAACTAATGAAGAACTGTTTTTT
CASSEKATNEELFF
>TRBJ2-7|.|.|TRBV12-3/TRBV12-4
TGTGCCAGCAGTCCCAGGAGAATTTGGTACGAGCAGTACTTC
CASSPRRIWYEQYF
>TRBJ2-7|.|TRBD1|TRBV12-3/TRBV12-4
TGTGCCAGCAGGACCCCAAGGGACAGCGTATCGTATGGGATTCCCACCTACGAGCAGTACTTC
CASRTPRDSVSYGIPTYEQYF
>TRBJ1-1|few|.|TRBV11-2
TGTGCCAGCAGCCCTAGAGGGGGGTTGGGCACTGAAGCTTTCTTT
CASSPRGGLGTEAFF
>TRBJ1-2|few|.|TRBV12-3/TRBV12-4
TGTGCCAGCAGTTTAAGGGATCTGCAGGGCTATGGCTACACCTTC
CASSLRDLQGYGYTF